These T cell receptor beta chains were read from a single sample in a study of immune characterization of retroperitoneal liposarcoma. TCRdb re-analysed the PCR reads in MiXCR, keeping a single row per CDR3 protein. The sample holds roughly 11,000 distinct CDR3 sequences, approximately 28% seen once. Sequenced material: tumor tissue. Every receptor here comes from a female donor with retroperitoneal liposarcoma. The CDR3 runs from the conserved cysteine through the conserved F or W. The D gene is left open where the match is weak. Clone size is given for some rows only: seen once, a few or many times, or a class if the clone is expanded.

.	TRBV10-2	TRBJ2-7	medium-sized	CASSLTSRAAGWGEQYF	TGCGCCAGCAGCCTCACAAGCAGGGCGGCGGGGTGGGGCGAGCAGTACTTC
.	TRBV4-3	TRBJ1-1	.	CASSQGTSTVNTEAFF	TGCGCCAGCAGCCAGGGTACTTCGACAGTGAACACTGAAGCTTTCTTT
TRBD2	TRBV7-2	TRBJ2-3	many	CASSQLAGVLDTQYF	TGTGCCAGCAGCCAACTAGCGGGAGTTTTAGATACGCAGTATTTT
.	TRBV7-2	TRBJ2-1	medium-sized	CASSLGLETAKETQFF	TGTGCCAGCAGCTTAGGCCTCGAAACAGCGAAAGAGACCCAGTTCTTC
.	TRBV6-2/TRBV6-3	TRBJ1-2	.	CASSEELRRGYTF	TGTGCCAGCAGTGAAGAACTAAGGAGGGGCTACACCTTC
.	TRBV11-2	TRBJ1-5	.	CASAGSRNQPQHF	TGTGCCAGCGCCGGGAGTCGCAATCAGCCCCAGCATTTT
TRBD2	TRBV6-1	TRBJ2-1	.	CASSEGETSGYNEQFF	TGTGCCAGCAGTGAAGGAGAGACTAGCGGCTACAATGAGCAGTTCTTC
.	TRBV6-1	TRBJ2-3	medium-sized	CASRRSDTQYF	TGTGCCAGCAGGAGGAGTGATACGCAGTATTTT
.	TRBV6-6	TRBJ2-3	.	CATGTESTDTQYF	TGTGCCACCGGGACGGAGAGCACAGATACGCAGTATTTT
.	TRBV6-1	TRBJ2-6	many	CASTRGGGANVLTF	TGTGCCAGCACCCGGGGTGGTGGGGCCAACGTCCTGACTTTC
TRBD2	TRBV7-2	TRBJ2-7	many	CASSFTSGGTKTYEQYF	TGTGCCAGCAGCTTCACTAGCGGGGGTACAAAAACCTACGAGCAGTACTTC
.	TRBV6-1	TRBJ2-5	many	CASSEQETQYF	TGTGCCAGCAGTGAACAAGAGACCCAGTACTTC
.	TRBV24-1	TRBJ2-1	few	CATSDAPGARETQFF	TGTGCCACCAGTGATGCCCCAGGGGCGAGGGAGACCCAGTTCTTC
.	TRBV6-6	TRBJ2-7	many	CASSYGVEAGVGEQYF	TGTGCCAGCAGTTACGGAGTCGAGGCAGGGGTGGGCGAGCAGTACTTC
.	TRBV6-1	TRBJ1-2	.	CASNSAGIGRYGYTF	TGTGCCAGCAATTCCGCAGGGATCGGGAGATATGGCTACACCTTC
.	TRBV6-1	TRBJ2-1	.	CASLAGRPYEQFF	TGTGCCAGCCTGGCGGGGAGACCCTACGAGCAGTTCTTC
.	TRBV11-3	TRBJ2-4	.	CASSAGRTGGIQYF	TGTGCCAGCAGCGCCGGGAGGACAGGCGGCATTCAGTACTTC
.	TRBV27	TRBJ2-3	.	CASIPAPVGQKSTRLYF	TGTGCCAGCATCCCCGCCCCGGTCGGACAGAAGAGCACACGTCTGTATTTT
TRBD2	TRBV12-3/TRBV12-4	TRBJ2-7	.	CASSGSGEGRQSYNEQYF	TGTGCCAGCAGTGGTAGCGGGGAGGGCCGACAGTCCTACAATGAGCAGTACTTC
.	TRBV6-1	TRBJ2-1	medium-sized	CASSEWVYEQFF	TGTGCCAGCAGTGAATGGGTCTACGAGCAGTTCTTC
.	TRBV6-6	TRBJ1-6	few	CASSYGRAADSPLHF	TGTGCCAGCAGTTACGGGAGGGCAGCGGATTCACCCCTCCACTTT
.	TRBV12-5	TRBJ2-7	.	CASVLGGLSSYEQYF	TGTGCTAGTGTCTTGGGCGGCCTGAGCTCCTACGAGCAGTACTTC
.	TRBV6-6	TRBJ2-3	.	CASTSHTGESDTQYF	TGTGCCAGCACTTCCCATACGGGAGAGTCAGATACGCAGTATTTT
.	TRBV11-2	TRBJ2-3	.	CASSLEGDTQYF	TGTGCCAGCAGCTTAGAGGGAGATACGCAGTATTTT
.	TRBV6-6	TRBJ2-4	.	CASSELGSGSYNEQYF	TGTGCCAGCAGTGAGTTGGGAAGCGGGTCCTACAATGAGCAGTACTTC
TRBD1	TRBV5-1	TRBJ1-1	.	CASSPGQTEAFF	TGCGCCAGCAGCCCGGGACAGACCGAAGCTTTCTTT
.	TRBV5-6	TRBJ2-7	few	CASSIDRNRGYEQYF	TGTGCCAGCAGCATTGATCGAAATCGGGGTTACGAGCAGTACTTC
.	TRBV6-1	TRBJ2-1	medium-sized	CASSVPIPNEQFF	TGTGCCAGCAGTGTCCCGATACCCAATGAGCAGTTCTTC
.	TRBV7-2	TRBJ2-2	many	CASRLGPGELFF	TGTGCCAGCAGATTGGGGCCTGGGGAGCTGTTTTTT
.	TRBV6-5	TRBJ1-2	few	CASSESLTGFDGYTF	TGTGCCAGCAGTGAATCCCTGACAGGCTTCGATGGCTACACCTTC
.	TRBV12-5	TRBJ2-1	many	CASGSNVSLTETQFF	TGTGCTAGTGGTTCCAACGTGAGCTTGACGGAGACCCAGTTCTTC
.	TRBV6-1	TRBJ2-1	many	CASSLPHGMTYEQFF	TGTGCCAGCAGTCTTCCCCACGGGATGACCTACGAGCAGTTCTTC
TRBD2	TRBV6-4	TRBJ2-3	few	CASSEAGGTDTQYF	TGTGCCAGCAGTGAAGCGGGGGGCACAGATACGCAGTATTTT
.	TRBV6-1	TRBJ2-5	medium-sized	CASSPRGGETQYF	TGTGCCAGCAGCCCCCGAGGGGGGGAGACCCAGTACTTC
.	TRBV6-1	TRBJ2-7	.	CASTNAGEQYF	TGTGCCAGCACCAACGCGGGCGAGCAGTACTTC
TRBD2	TRBV27	TRBJ2-7	medium-sized	CASSPALAGAEQYF	TGTGCCAGCAGCCCCGCACTAGCGGGGGCTGAGCAGTACTTC
TRBD2	TRBV7-2	TRBJ2-7	few	CASSRRAGPGGEQYF	TGTGCCAGCAGCAGAAGGGCGGGCCCCGGGGGGGAGCAGTACTTC
TRBD1	TRBV6-1	TRBJ1-6	medium-sized	CASNRGQSNSPLHF	TGTGCCAGCAACAGGGGGCAATCCAATTCACCCCTCCACTTT
TRBD1	TRBV6-1	TRBJ2-4	.	CASSQNRGLVNEQYF	TGTGCCAGCAGTCAAAACAGGGGGCTAGTCAATGAGCAGTACTTC
TRBD2	TRBV12-3/TRBV12-4	TRBJ2-1	few	CASSFGSGGDEQFF	TGTGCCAGCAGTTTTGGTAGCGGGGGGGACGAGCAGTTCTTC
.	TRBV6-1	TRBJ2-1	medium-sized	CASSDRGSSYEQFF	TGTGCCAGCAGCGACCGGGGAAGCTCCTACGAGCAGTTCTTC
TRBD1	TRBV6-1	TRBJ2-7	medium-sized	CASLGTGGGYEQYF	TGTGCCTCGCTCGGGACAGGGGGCGGGTACGAGCAGTACTTC
.	TRBV5-8	TRBJ2-1	.	CASSLAQVSYNEQFF	TGTGCCAGCAGCCTTGCTCAGGTCTCCTACAATGAGCAGTTCTTC
TRBD2	TRBV11-3	TRBJ2-7	medium-sized	CASSLVGGSRYEQYF	TGTGCCAGCAGCTTAGTCGGCGGGAGCAGGTACGAGCAGTACTTC
TRBD2	TRBV6-1	TRBJ2-1	.	CASSYDSGSINEQFF	TGTGCCAGCAGTTACGATAGCGGGAGTATAAATGAGCAGTTCTTC
TRBD2	TRBV7-2	TRBJ2-3	many	CASSFRSGSSDTQYF	TGTGCCAGCAGCTTCCGGAGCGGGAGTTCAGATACGCAGTATTTT
TRBD1	TRBV6-1	TRBJ2-7	medium-sized	CASSDDPGQGSNEQYF	TGTGCCAGCAGTGACGACCCGGGACAGGGGTCCAACGAGCAGTACTTC
.	TRBV6-1	TRBJ2-7	few	CASGPSAKQYF	TGTGCCAGCGGGCCTAGCGCCAAGCAGTACTTC
TRBD2	TRBV6-1	TRBJ2-5	few	CASSAGTSGEETQYF	TGTGCCAGCAGTGCAGGGACTAGCGGGGAAGAGACCCAGTACTTC
TRBD1	TRBV6-6	TRBJ2-1	.	CASSLRRDRANEQFF	TGTGCCAGCAGCTTACGCCGGGACAGGGCCAATGAGCAGTTCTTC
TRBD2	TRBV7-6	TRBJ2-1	.	CASSTTSGEAGEQFF	TGTGCTAGCAGCACGACTAGCGGCGAAGCGGGTGAGCAGTTCTTC
TRBD1	TRBV11-2	TRBJ2-7	medium-sized	CASSLEGYRTGGSYEQYF	TGTGCCAGCAGCTTAGAGGGTTATAGGACAGGGGGCTCCTACGAGCAGTACTTC
.	TRBV6-8	TRBJ1-1	once	CASSPEAEAFF	TGTGCCAGCTCCCCGGAGGCGGAAGCTTTCTTT
.	TRBV7-2	TRBJ2-5	medium-sized	CASSLGRNRATETQYF	TGTGCCAGCAGCCTCGGGCGAAACAGGGCAACAGAGACCCAGTACTTC
.	TRBV7-6	TRBJ2-7	.	CASSLGGTYEQYF	TGTGCCAGCAGCTTAGGCGGGACCTACGAGCAGTACTTC